The 25 T cell receptor beta chains below come from one sample, sequenced in a study of cytomegalovirus exposure and HLA in healthy donors. The PCR employed 60 Vbeta primers together with 13 Jbeta primers. The repertoire was sequenced with immunoSEQ multiplex PCR; TCRdb's copy has only in-frame clones and lacks some. The data hold about 180,000 clones, with 76% observed a single time. Sequencing was performed on PBMCs. The receptors come from a woman in her twenties or thirties in good health and CMV-seropositive.

The rearrangement links TRBV4-2 to TRBJ2-7; the match to TRBD1 covers 7 bases. This CDR3 region has 15 residues. V was clipped by 3 bases and J by 0 bases; unmatched bases: 5. From germline, CDR1 is LGHNA and CDR2 YNFKEQ. CDR3 protein: CASSQGPGGSYEQYF. CDR3 nucleotide sequence: TGTGCCAGCAGCCAGGGGCCAGGGGGCTCCTACGAGCAGTACTTC.

The chain couples TRBV4-1 to TRBJ1-5, with 8 bases fitting TRBD1. V shed 0 bases and J 6 bases; nucleotides not matched to a gene: 7. The CDR3 loop spans 16 amino acids. Germline CDR1 is MGHRA and CDR2 is YSYEKL. The CDR3 DNA reads TGCGCCAGCAGCCAAGATAATGCAGGGGGCAGTCAGCCCCAGCATTTT. It encodes CASSQDNAGGSQPQHF.

Only a few counts were recorded for this clone. V and J are TRBV9 and TRBJ2-7; 9 bases agree with TRBD1. The CDR3 totals 14 residues. After removal of 4 bases from V and 4 bases from J, the junction contained 6 bases not matched to a gene. The germline V gene encodes CDR1 SGDLS and CDR2 YYNGEE. CDR3 nucleotide sequence: TGTGCCAGCAGCCCCTGGGACAGGGTGTACGAGCAGTACTTC. This translates into CASSPWDRVYEQYF.

The V and J genes are TRBV2 and TRBJ1-5; D gene unclear. Germline CDR1 and CDR2: SNHLY and FYNNEI. CDR3 length equals 14 residues. Trimming shortened V by 2 bases and J by 10 bases, and 15 bases separated the two germline ends. CDR3 in DNA: TGTGCCAGCAGTGAACGGGAAGGACGGGTTCCCCAGCATTTT. This sequence encodes CASSEREGRVPQHF.

This clone was counted only a few times. The chain uses TRBV10-3 and TRBJ2-2; a possible D gene is TRBD1 (6 bases). V was pared by 6 bases and J by 1 base, with 9 bases between. Germline assignment: CDR1 ENHRY and CDR2 SYGVKD. The CDR3 covers 14 residues. CDR3 bases: TGTGCCATCAGGGGACAACTGAACACCGGGGAGCTGTTTTTT. This encodes CAIRGQLNTGELFF.

This sequence joins TRBV11-3 and TRBJ2-7, with 7 bases matching TRBD2. There are 14 residues in the CDR3. After removal of 8 bases from V and 2 bases from J, the junction contained 9 bases not matched to a gene. From germline, CDR1 is SGHNT and CDR2 YENEEA. CDR3 DNA: TGTGCCAGCGTAAACGGGGGGAAGCCCTACGAGCAGTACTTC. This translates into CASVNGGKPYEQYF. The whole variable domain, remainder taken from reference TRBV11-3 and TRBJ2-7, is EAGVVQSPRYKIIEKKQPVAFWCNPISGHNTLYWYLQNLGQGPELLIRYENEEAVDDSQLPKDRFSAERLKGVDSTLKIQPAELGDSAVYLCASVNGGKPYEQYFGPGTRLTVT.

The chain carries TRBV5-1 and TRBJ1-1; 9 nucleotides line up with TRBD1. V lost 4 bases to trimming and J lost 4 bases; unmatched junction nucleotides: 11. CDR1 and CDR2 (germline): SGHRS, YFSETQ. This CDR3 region has 16 residues. CDR3 coding DNA: TGCGCCAGCAGCCAAGGGACAGGGAGAGAGGGCACTGAAGCTTTCTTT. Amino acid sequence: CASSQGTGREGTEAFF.

The CDR3 sequence: CASSLAPRSRSSYEQYF. DNA for the CDR3: TGTGCCAGCAGCTTAGCGCCCCGGAGTAGAAGCTCCTACGAGCAGTACTTC. The rearrangement uses TRBV7-6 and TRBJ2-7; no clear D gene. Germline V gene lookup returns CDR1 SGHVS and CDR2 FNYEAQ. V gave up 0 bases and J gave up 0 bases, with 15 bases separating them. This CDR3 spans 17 amino acids.

In the case of this clone: The germline gene is not matched at one end of the junction; a read error may be the cause. The rearrangement links TRBV19 to TRBJ2-3; 9 nucleotides line up with TRBD2. The CDR3 has 13 residues. The germline V gene encodes CDR1 LNHDA and CDR2 SQIVND (reference sequence). The CDR3 loop is CASSGGRTDTQYF. In DNA, the CDR3 is TGTGCTAGTAGCGGGGGTCGCACAGATACGCAGTATTTT.

The gene calls are TRBV9 and TRBJ1-2; 10 nucleotides agree with TRBD1. CDR3 size: 16 residues. With 3 bases clipped from V and 0 bases from J, the junction kept 5 bases outside the gene matches. The germline gives CDR1 SGDLS, CDR2 YYNGEE. CDR3 nucleotides: TGTGCCAGCAGCGCTTGGACAGGGGGGGCTAACTATGGCTACACCTTC. This gives the protein CASSAWTGGANYGYTF.

The V and J genes are TRBV10-2 and TRBJ1-6; maybe TRBD1 (5 bases). Deletions cut 7 bases from V and 5 bases from J, with 15 bases between. CDR1 is WSHSY, CDR2 SAAADI, per germline. This CDR3 is built from 15 residues. The CDR3 loop reads CASTSEPGNNSPLHF. The CDR3 DNA follows: TGCGCCAGCACCTCCGAGCCAGGGAATAATTCACCCCTCCACTTT.

The rearrangement joins TRBV6-6 to TRBJ2-7, with TRBD1 matching 7 bases. The CDR3 consists of 13 residues. The germline CDR1 and CDR2 sequences are MNHNY and SVGAGI (reference sequence). V gave up 6 bases and J gave up 7 bases; unmatched junction bases: 9. The CDR3 DNA follows: TGTGCCAGCAGCCCCGACAGGGTGAGAGAGCAGTACTTC. It specifies CASSPDRVREQYF.

The chain combines TRBV7-2 with TRBJ2-2; TRBD1 is a possible D gene (6 bases). Per germline, CDR1 SGHTA and CDR2 FQGNSA. This CDR3 has 18 amino acids. With 1 base removed from V and 1 base from J, the gap between germline ends came to 16 bases. CDR3 loop: CASSLVFPATGNTGELFF. The CDR3, as DNA: TGTGCCAGCAGCTTAGTCTTTCCCGCGACAGGGAACACCGGGGAGCTGTTTTTT.

The chain uses TRBV7-9 and TRBJ1-2; 8 bases fit TRBD1. This CDR3 has 13 residues. The V segment lost 5 bases and the J segment 7 bases; nucleotides outside the gene matches: 6. From germline, CDR1 is SEHNR and CDR2 FQNEAQ (reference sequence). Here the CDR3 DNA reads TGTGCCAGCAGCCCCCAGGACAGGGCTGGCTACACCTTC. This gives the protein CASSPQDRAGYTF.

The chain links TRBV7-8 to TRBJ1-6; 8 bases match TRBD1. Germline CDR1 and CDR2: SGHVS and FQNEAQ. This CDR3 is built from 15 residues. The junction had 6 bases not matched to a gene; V was cut back by 5 bases and J by 6 bases. The CDR3 bases are TGTGCCAGCAGCCTCCAGGGGGCTCTTAATTCACCCCTCCACTTT. It translates to CASSLQGALNSPLHF.

J is TRBJ1-3 and V is TRBV6-5, with a tentative D call TRBD1 (6 bases). The CDR3 runs 14 residues. Looked up from germline, CDR1 is MNHEY and CDR2 is SVGAGI. V was shortened by 5 bases and J by 0 bases, with 8 bases between the two germline ends. The CDR3 reads CASSGQHSGNTIYF. The DNA of the CDR3 is TGTGCCAGCAGTGGACAGCACTCTGGAAACACCATATATTTT.

In DNA, the CDR3 is TGTGCCTGGTCGGGACTTCACACAGATACGCAGTATTTT. It specifies CAWSGLHTDTQYF. The V and J genes are TRBV30 and TRBJ2-3; D possibly corresponds to TRBD2 (6 bases). Germline-derived CDR1 and CDR2 are GTSNPN and SVGIG (reference sequence). V lost 5 bases, J lost 2 bases, and 11 bases lay in between. The CDR3 loop spans 13 amino acids.

This clone was seen only once. The CDR3 protein is CASSSDRYSPLHF. DNA for the CDR3: TGTGCCAGCAGCTCAGACAGGTATTCACCCCTCCACTTT. V and J are TRBV7-2 and TRBJ1-6, with D possibly TRBD1 on 6 matching bases. Between the trimmed V and J ends, which lost 4 bases and 8 bases, there was a span of 9 bases. Per germline, CDR1 SGHTA and CDR2 FQGNSA. This CDR3 spans 13 amino acids.

This rearrangement joins TRBV5-4 to TRBJ2-1; TRBD2 aligns across 13 bases. The CDR3 sequence is 15 residues long. The V gene's germline CDR1 is SGHNT and CDR2 YYREEE (reference sequence). Trimming took 2 bases from V and 9 from J; bases not matched to a gene: 5. The CDR3 DNA sequence: TGTGCCAGCAGCTTCGGGACTAGCGGGGTCGTTGAGCAGTTCTTC. Residues: CASSFGTSGVVEQFF.

The J gene is TRBJ2-5, the V gene TRBV11-2, with a possible D match to TRBD1 (5 bases). CDR3 length: 18 residues. Trimming removed 0 bases at V and 2 bases at J, with 19 bases between. Per germline, CDR1 SGHAT and CDR2 FQNNGV. CDR3 in DNA: TGTGCCAGCAGCTTAGAGGGCCAGGGTGCTCCTTCTCAAGAGACCCAGTACTTC. As protein: CASSLEGQGAPSQETQYF.

This clone occurred a few times. The chain carries TRBV9 and TRBJ2-1, with 7 bases aligning to TRBD2. V lost 3 bases to trimming and J lost 9 bases; unmatched junction nucleotides: 12. Germline V lookup: CDR1 SGDLS, CDR2 YYNGEE. There are 15 residues in the CDR3. CDR3 nucleotides: TGTGCCAGCAGCGCGATGGGGGGGACGGGGACTGAGCAGTTCTTC. It specifies CASSAMGGTGTEQFF. Drawing the rest from reference TRBV9 and TRBJ2-1, the complete variable domain is DSGVTQTPKHLITATGQRVTLRCSPRSGDLSVYWYQQSLDQGLQFLIQYYNGEERAKGNILERFSAQQFPDLHSELNLSSLELGDSALYFCASSAMGGTGTEQFFGPGTRLTVL.

This clone appeared a few times. The CDR3 nucleotides read TGTGCCAGCAGTCCAGGGGCCTATGGCTACACCTTC. Its protein product is CASSPGAYGYTF. The J gene is TRBJ1-2, the V gene TRBV6-5; D might be TRBD1 (6 bases). The CDR3 sequence is 12 residues long. V was clipped by 5 bases and J by 4 bases, with 8 bases between them. Per germline, CDR1 MNHEY and CDR2 SVGAGI.

This chain uses TRBV28 with TRBJ2-7, with 9 bases fitting TRBD1. Germline V gene lookup returns CDR1 MDHEN and CDR2 SYDVKM. With 4 bases clipped from V and 5 bases from J, the junction kept 6 bases outside the gene matches. This CDR3 has 14 amino acids. CDR3 DNA: TGTGCCAGCAGTTCCGGGACAGGGCTCAACGAGCAGTACTTC. It translates to CASSSGTGLNEQYF.

This sequence joins TRBV6-6 and TRBJ2-7; 10 bases agree with TRBD1. The J segment lost 5 bases and the V segment lost 2 bases, leaving 9 bases of the junction unmatched. CDR1 and CDR2 from the germline V gene are MNHNY and SVGAGI (reference sequence). The CDR3 is 16 amino acids. The DNA for the CDR3 is TGTGCCAGCAGTTACCCGGCCGGGACAGGGGACCACGAGCAGTACTTC. This gives the protein CASSYPAGTGDHEQYF.

This chain connects TRBV5-6 to TRBJ2-7; D gene ambiguous. Germline V CDR1 and CDR2: SGHDT, YYEEEE. The CDR3 is 15 amino acids. The V gene lost 0 bases and the J gene lost 3 bases, with 13 bases spanning the gap. CDR3 nucleotide sequence: TGTGCCAGCAGCTTGGCGGTGTACAGCCTCTACGAGCAGTACTTC. Translated: CASSLAVYSLYEQYF.